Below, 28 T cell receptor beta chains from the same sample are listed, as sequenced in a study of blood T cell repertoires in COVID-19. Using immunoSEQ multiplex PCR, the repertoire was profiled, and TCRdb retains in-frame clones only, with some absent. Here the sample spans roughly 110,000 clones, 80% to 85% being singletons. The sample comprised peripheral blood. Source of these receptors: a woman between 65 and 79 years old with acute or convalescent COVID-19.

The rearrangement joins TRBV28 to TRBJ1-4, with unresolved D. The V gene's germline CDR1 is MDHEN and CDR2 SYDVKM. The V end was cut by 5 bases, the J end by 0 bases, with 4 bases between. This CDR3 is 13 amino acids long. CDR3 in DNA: TGTGCCAGCAGTCCCTCAACTAATGAAAAACTGTTTTTT. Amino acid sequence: CASSPSTNEKLFF.

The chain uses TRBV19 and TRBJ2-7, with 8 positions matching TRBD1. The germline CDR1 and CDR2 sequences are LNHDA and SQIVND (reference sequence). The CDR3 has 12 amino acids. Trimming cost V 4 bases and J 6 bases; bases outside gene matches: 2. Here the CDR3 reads CASSTTGVEQYF. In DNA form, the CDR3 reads TGTGCCAGTAGTACGACAGGGGTCGAGCAGTACTTC.

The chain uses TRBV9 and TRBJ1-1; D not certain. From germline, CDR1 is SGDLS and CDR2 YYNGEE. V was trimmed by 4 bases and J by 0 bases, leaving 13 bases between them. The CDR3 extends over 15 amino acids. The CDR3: CASSPHSTVNTEAFF. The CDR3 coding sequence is TGTGCCAGCAGCCCACATAGCACTGTGAACACTGAAGCTTTCTTT.

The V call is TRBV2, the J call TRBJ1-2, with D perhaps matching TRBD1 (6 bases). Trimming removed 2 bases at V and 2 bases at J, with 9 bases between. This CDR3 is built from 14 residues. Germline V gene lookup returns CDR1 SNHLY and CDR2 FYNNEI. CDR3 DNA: TGTGCCAGCAGTGAACTGAGGGGGAACTATGGCTACACCTTC. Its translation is CASSELRGNYGYTF.

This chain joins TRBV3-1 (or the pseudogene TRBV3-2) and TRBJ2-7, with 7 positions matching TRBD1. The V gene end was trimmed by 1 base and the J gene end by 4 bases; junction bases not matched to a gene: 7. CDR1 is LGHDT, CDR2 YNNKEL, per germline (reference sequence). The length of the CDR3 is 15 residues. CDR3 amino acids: CASSQGRTGSYEQYF. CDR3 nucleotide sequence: TGTGCCAGCAGCCAAGGAAGGACAGGTAGTTACGAGCAGTACTTC.

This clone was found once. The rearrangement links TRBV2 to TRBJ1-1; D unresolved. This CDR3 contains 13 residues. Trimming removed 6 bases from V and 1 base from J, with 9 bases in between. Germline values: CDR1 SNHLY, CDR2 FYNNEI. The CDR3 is CASSRDANTEAFF. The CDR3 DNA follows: TGTGCCAGCAGCCGCGATGCGAACACTGAAGCTTTCTTT.

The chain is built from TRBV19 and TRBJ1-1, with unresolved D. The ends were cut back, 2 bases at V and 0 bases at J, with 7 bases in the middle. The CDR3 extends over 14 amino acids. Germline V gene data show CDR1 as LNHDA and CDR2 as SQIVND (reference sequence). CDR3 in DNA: TGTGCCAGTAGTATACCACAGATGAACACTGAAGCTTTCTTT. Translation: CASSIPQMNTEAFF.

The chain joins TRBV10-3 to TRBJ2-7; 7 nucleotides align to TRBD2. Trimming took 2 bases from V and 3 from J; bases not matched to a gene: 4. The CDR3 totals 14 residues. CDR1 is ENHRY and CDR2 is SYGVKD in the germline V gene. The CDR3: CAISEGGGVYEQYF. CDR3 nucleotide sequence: TGTGCCATCAGTGAGGGGGGGGGTGTCTACGAGCAGTACTTC.

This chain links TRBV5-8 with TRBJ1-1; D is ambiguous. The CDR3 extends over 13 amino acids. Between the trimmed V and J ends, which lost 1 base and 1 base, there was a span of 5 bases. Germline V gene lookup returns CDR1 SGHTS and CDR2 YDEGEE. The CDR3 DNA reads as TGTGCCAGCAGCTTGACAGCGAACACTGAAGCTTTCTTT. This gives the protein CASSLTANTEAFF. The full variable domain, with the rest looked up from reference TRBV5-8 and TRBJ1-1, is EAGVTQSPTHLIKTRGQQATLRCSPISGHTSVYWYQQALGLGLQFLLWYDEGEERNRGNFPPRFSGRQFPNYSSELNVNALELEDSALYLCASSLTANTEAFFGQGTRLTVV.

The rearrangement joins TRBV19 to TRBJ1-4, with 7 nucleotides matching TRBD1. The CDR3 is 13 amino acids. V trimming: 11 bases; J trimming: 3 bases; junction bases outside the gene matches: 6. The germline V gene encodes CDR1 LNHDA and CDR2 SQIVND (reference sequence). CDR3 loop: CASHRGSNEKLFF. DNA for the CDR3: TGTGCCTCCCACAGGGGCTCTAATGAAAAACTGTTTTTT.

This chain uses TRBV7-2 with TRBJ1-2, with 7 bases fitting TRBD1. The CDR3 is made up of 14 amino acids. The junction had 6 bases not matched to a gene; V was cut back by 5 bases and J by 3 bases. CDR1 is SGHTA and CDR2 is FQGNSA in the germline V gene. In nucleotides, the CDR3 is TGTGCCAGCAGCCCTGGACAGGCCGACTATGGCTACACCTTC. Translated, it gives CASSPGQADYGYTF.

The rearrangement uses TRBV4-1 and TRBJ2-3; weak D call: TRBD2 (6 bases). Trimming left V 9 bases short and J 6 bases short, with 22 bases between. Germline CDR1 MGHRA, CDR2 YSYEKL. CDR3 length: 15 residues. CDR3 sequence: CASSDRRESADTQYF. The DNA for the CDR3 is TGCGCCAGTTCGGATAGGAGGGAGTCGGCGGATACGCAGTATTTT.

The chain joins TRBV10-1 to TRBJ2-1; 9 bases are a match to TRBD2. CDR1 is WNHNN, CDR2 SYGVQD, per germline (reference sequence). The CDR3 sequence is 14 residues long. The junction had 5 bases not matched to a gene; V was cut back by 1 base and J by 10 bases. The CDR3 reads CASSEFTSGFEQFF. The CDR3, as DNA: TGCGCCAGCAGTGAGTTTACTAGCGGGTTCGAGCAGTTCTTC.

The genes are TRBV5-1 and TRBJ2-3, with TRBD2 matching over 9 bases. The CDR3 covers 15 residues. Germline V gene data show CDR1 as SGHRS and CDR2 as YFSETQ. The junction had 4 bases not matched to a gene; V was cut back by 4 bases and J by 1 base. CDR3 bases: TGCGCCAGCAGCCTCCCTAGCGGGGGCACAGATACGCAGTATTTT. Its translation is CASSLPSGGTDTQYF.

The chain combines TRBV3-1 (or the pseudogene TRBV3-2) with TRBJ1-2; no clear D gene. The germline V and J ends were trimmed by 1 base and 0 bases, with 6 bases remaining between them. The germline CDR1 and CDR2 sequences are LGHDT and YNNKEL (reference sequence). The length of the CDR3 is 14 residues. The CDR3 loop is CASSQGESNYGYTF. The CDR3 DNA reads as TGTGCCAGCAGCCAAGGGGAGTCTAACTATGGCTACACCTTC.

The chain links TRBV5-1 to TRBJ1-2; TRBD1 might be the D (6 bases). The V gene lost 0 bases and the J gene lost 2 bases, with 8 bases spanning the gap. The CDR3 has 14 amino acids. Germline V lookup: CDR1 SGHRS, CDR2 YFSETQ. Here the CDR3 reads CASSLEGENYGYTF. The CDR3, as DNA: TGCGCCAGCAGCTTGGAGGGGGAGAACTATGGCTACACCTTC.

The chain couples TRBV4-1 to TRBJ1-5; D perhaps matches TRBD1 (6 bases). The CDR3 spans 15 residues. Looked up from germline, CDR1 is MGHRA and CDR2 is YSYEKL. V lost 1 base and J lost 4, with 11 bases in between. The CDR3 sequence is CASSQVGAGNQPQHF. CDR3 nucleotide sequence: TGCGCCAGCAGCCAAGTGGGGGCGGGTAATCAGCCCCAGCATTTT.

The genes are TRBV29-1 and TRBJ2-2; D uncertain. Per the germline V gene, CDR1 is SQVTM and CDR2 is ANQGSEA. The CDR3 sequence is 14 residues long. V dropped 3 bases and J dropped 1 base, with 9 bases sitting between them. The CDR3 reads CSVEVRGNTGELFF. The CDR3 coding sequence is TGCAGCGTTGAGGTACGAGGGAACACCGGGGAGCTGTTTTTT.

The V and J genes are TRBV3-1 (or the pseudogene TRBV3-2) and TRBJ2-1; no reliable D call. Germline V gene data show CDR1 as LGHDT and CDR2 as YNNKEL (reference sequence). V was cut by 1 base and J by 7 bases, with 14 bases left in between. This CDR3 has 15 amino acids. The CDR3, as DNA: TGTGCCAGCAGCCAAGCATACTCTTCGGAGAATGAGCAGTTCTTC. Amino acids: CASSQAYSSENEQFF.

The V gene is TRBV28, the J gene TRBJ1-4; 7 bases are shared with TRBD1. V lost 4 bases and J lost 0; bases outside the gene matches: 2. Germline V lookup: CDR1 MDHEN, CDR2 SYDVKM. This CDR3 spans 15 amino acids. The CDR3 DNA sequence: TGTGCCAGCAGTTCTACAGGGGCAACTAATGAAAAACTGTTTTTT. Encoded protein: CASSSTGATNEKLFF.

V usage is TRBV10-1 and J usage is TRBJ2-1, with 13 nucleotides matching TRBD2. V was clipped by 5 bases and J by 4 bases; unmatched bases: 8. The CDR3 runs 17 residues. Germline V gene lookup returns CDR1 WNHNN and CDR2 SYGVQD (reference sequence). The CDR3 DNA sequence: TGCGCCAGCAGTCCCGGGACTAGCGGGGCCCCGTACAATGAGCAGTTCTTC. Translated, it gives CASSPGTSGAPYNEQFF.

CDR3 protein: CASSLEGLAANNEQFF. The CDR3 coding sequence is TGTGCCAGCAGCTTAGAGGGACTAGCGGCCAACAATGAGCAGTTCTTC. The V and J genes are TRBV5-8 and TRBJ2-1; TRBD2 aligns across 11 bases. CDR1 and CDR2 from the germline V gene are SGHTS and YDEGEE. Trimming cost V 2 bases and J 5 bases; bases outside gene matches: 6. The CDR3 extends over 16 amino acids.

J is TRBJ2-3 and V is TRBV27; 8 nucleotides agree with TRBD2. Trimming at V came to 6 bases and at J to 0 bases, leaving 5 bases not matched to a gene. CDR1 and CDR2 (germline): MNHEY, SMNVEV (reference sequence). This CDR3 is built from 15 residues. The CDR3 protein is CASRPRLASTDTQYF. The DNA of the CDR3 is TGTGCCAGCAGGCCCCGACTAGCGAGCACAGATACGCAGTATTTT.

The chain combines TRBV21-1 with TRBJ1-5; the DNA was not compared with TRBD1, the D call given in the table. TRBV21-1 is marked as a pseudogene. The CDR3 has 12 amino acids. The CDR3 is CASRQAHQPQHF. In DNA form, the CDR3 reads TGTGCCAGCAGGCAGGCCCATCAGCCCCAGCATTTT.

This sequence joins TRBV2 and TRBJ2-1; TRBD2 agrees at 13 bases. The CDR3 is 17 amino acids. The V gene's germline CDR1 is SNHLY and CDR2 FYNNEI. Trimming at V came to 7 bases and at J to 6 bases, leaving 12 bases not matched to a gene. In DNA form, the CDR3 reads TGTGCCAGCACCAGGACTAGCGGGAGAGCTGGAGGCAATGAGCAGTTCTTC. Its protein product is CASTRTSGRAGGNEQFF.

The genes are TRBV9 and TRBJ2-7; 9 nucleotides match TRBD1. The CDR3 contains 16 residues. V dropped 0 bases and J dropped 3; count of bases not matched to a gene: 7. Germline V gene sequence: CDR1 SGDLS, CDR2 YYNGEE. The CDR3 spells CASSVEGTGNLYEQYF. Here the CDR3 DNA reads TGTGCCAGCAGCGTAGAAGGGACAGGGAATCTCTACGAGCAGTACTTC. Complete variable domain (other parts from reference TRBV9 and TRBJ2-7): DSGVTQTPKHLITATGQRVTLRCSPRSGDLSVYWYQQSLDQGLQFLIQYYNGEERAKGNILERFSAQQFPDLHSELNLSSLELGDSALYFCASSVEGTGNLYEQYFGPGTRLTVT.

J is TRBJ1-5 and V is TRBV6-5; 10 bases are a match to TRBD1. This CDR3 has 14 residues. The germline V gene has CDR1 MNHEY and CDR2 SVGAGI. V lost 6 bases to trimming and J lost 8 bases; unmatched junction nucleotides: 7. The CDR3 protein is CASRGTGDREPQHF. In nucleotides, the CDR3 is TGTGCCAGCAGGGGGACAGGGGATAGGGAGCCCCAGCATTTT.

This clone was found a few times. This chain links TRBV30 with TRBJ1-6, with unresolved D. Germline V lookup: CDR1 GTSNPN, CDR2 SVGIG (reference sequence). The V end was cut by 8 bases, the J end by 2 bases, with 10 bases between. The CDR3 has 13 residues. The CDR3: CAASSTYNSPLHF. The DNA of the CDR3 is TGTGCCGCCAGTAGCACCTATAATTCACCCCTCCACTTT.